These 2 T cell receptor beta chains were sequenced from one sample in a study of shared clonotypes between healthy human individuals. The method was immunoSEQ multiplex PCR; TCRdb's version includes in-frame clones alone and lacks a portion of them. Of 2 million or so clones in the sample, less than 95% were seen once. Cells designated naive CD8 were CD45RO-negative and were positively selected for CCR7, with terminally differentiated effector memory CD45RA+ cells excluded. The sample was naive CD8+ T cells sorted from blood. The receptors derive from a man aged 18 to 29 in good health.

Here the CDR3 DNA reads TGTGCCAGTAGTATAGTTTCAGGACTAGCTTACAATGAGCAGTTCTTC. Translating it yields CASSIVSGLAYNEQFF. The rearrangement joins TRBV19 to TRBJ2-1; 8 bases are a match to TRBD2. V trimming: 1 base; J trimming: 4 bases; junction bases outside the gene matches: 6. Per germline, CDR1 LNHDA and CDR2 SQIVND (reference sequence). This CDR3 region has 16 residues. The full variable domain, rest sourced from reference TRBV19 and TRBJ2-1, is DGGITQSPKYLFRKEGQNVTLSCEQNLNHDAMYWYRQDPGQGLRLIYYSQIVNDFQKGDIAEGYSVSREKKESFPLTVTSAQKNPTAFYLCASSIVSGLAYNEQFFGPGTRLTVL.

About this clone itself: Other nucleotide sequences in the sample specify the same CDR3. The chain has TRBV4-1 and TRBJ1-1; D perhaps matches TRBD1 (5 bases). Between the trimmed V and J ends, which lost 4 bases and 2 bases, there was a span of 8 bases. CDR1 and CDR2 (germline): MGHRA, YSYEKL. The CDR3 has 13 residues. CDR3 amino acids: CASSRDRNTEAFF. The CDR3 nucleotides are TGCGCCAGCAGCCGGGACCGCAACACTGAAGCTTTCTTT.